The source of this T cell receptor beta chain is a study of beta chain features in type 1 diabetes. At the level of the study: Under 110,000,000 sorted cells were examined across all samples.

CDR1 SGHTA and CDR2 FQGTGA come from the germline V gene. The CDR3 spans 14 residues. V dropped 2 bases and J dropped 2 bases, with 6 bases sitting between them. Purity above 95% was achieved in all sorted populations. Overall study findings and caveats: In type 1 diabetes patients, VDJ junctions had fewer insertions; deletions at these junctions were more frequent. Because the template was cDNA, high-expressing cells might be over-represented. Among all four CD4+ subsets, Type 1 diabetes patients had TCRB CDR3s that were moderately but significantly shorter.

A word on this clone: Antigen: not known. Other DNA variants within this sample encode the same CDR3.

Expressed TCRB transcripts were sequenced, since all the RNA that had been isolated was reverse transcribed. Libraries were prepared by immunoSEQ multiplex PCR; TCRdb keeps only in-frame clonotypes and omits some of them. The sample lists a few hundred thousand clones, about 20% occurring once. The receptor's source is a woman aged 40 to 50 with type 1 diabetes. The specimen sequenced was naive CD4+ T cells from blood. This chain links TRBV7-3 with TRBJ2-2; TRBD2 might be the D (5 bases). The CDR3 DNA is TGTGCCAGCAGCTTAGGACTTAACACCGGGGAGCTGTTTTTT. Its protein is CASSLGLNTGELFF.